The 16 T cell receptor beta chains below come from one sample, sequenced in a study of response to subunit inactivated influenza vaccine. In TCRdb, the RT-PCR reads were re-called with MiXCR into one record per CDR3 protein. The repertoire holds 160,000 or so distinct CDR3 sequences, with 9.5% to 13% as singletons. This specimen was non-naive T cells sorted from PBMCs, taken 45 days after vaccination. The origin of the receptors is a man aged 45 to 65 who received an inactivated influenza vaccine.

This chain connects TRBV6-5 to TRBJ1-3; 9 bases agree with TRBD1. In germline, CDR1 is MNHEY, CDR2 SVGAGI. This CDR3 contains 15 residues. J was trimmed by 5 bases and V by 2 bases; bases with no gene match: 4. CDR3 region: CASSYPGQGRNTIYF. CDR3 bases: TGTGCCAGCAGTTACCCGGGACAGGGAAGAAACACCATATATTTT.

This clonotype has a count of ten or more. The chain employs TRBV27 and TRBJ2-3, with 13 bases fitting TRBD2. The CDR3 is made up of 18 amino acids. Germline assignment: CDR1 MNHEY and CDR2 SMNVEV (reference sequence). With 6 bases clipped from V and 0 bases from J, the junction kept 9 bases outside the gene matches. Here the CDR3 reads CASSPGLAGYSSTDTQYF. The CDR3 DNA follows: TGTGCCAGCAGCCCGGGACTAGCGGGGTACTCTAGCACAGATACGCAGTATTTT.

This clonotype was recorded many times. The chain couples TRBV7-6 to TRBJ1-2, with D possibly matching TRBD1 (6 bases). The CDR3 covers 14 residues. Germline CDR1 reads SGHVS; CDR2 reads FNYEAQ. V dropped 0 bases and J dropped 6 bases, with 11 bases sitting between them. The CDR3 reads CASSLAQGLDGYTF. The DNA of the CDR3 is TGTGCCAGCAGCTTAGCGCAGGGGTTGGATGGCTACACCTTC.

There are a few counts of this clonotype. The chain combines TRBV5-1 with TRBJ1-1; maybe TRBD1 (6 bases). Between the trimmed V and J ends, which lost 4 bases and 0 bases, there was a span of 10 bases. The V gene's germline CDR1 is SGHRS and CDR2 YFSETQ. The CDR3 totals 14 residues. CDR3: CASSRDTLNTEAFF. CDR3 coding DNA: TGCGCCAGCAGCCGGGACACCTTGAACACTGAAGCTTTCTTT.

For this clonotype: A read error may account for a junction end that differs from germline. This chain joins TRBV7-9 and TRBJ2-1, with a possible D match to TRBD1 (6 bases). The germline V gene has CDR1 SEHNR and CDR2 FQNEAQ (reference sequence). The CDR3 loop spans 11 amino acids. In DNA form, the CDR3 reads TGTGCCAGCCGCTTACAGGGTGAGCAGTTCTTC. It is translated as CASRLQGEQFF.

The chain recombines TRBV7-2 with TRBJ1-5; unclear D gene. The CDR3 runs 14 residues. Germline CDR1 reads SGHTA; CDR2 reads FQGNSA. V was cut by 0 bases and J by 1 base, with 4 bases left in between. CDR3 sequence: CASSLALSNQPQHF. The CDR3 bases are TGTGCCAGCAGCTTAGCTTTGAGCAATCAGCCCCAGCATTTT.

This clonotype came up many times. V usage is TRBV20-1 and J usage is TRBJ2-5; D may be TRBD2 (6 bases). Trimming left V 6 bases short and J 5 bases short, with 22 bases between. The CDR3 is 15 residues long. Germline lookup yields CDR1 DFQATT and CDR2 SNEGSKA (reference sequence). Here the CDR3 reads CSAGGFGSSGETQYF. The CDR3 DNA follows: TGCAGTGCCGGGGGTTTCGGATCGTCGGGGGAGACCCAGTACTTC.

There are a few counts of this clonotype. The chain employs TRBV28 and TRBJ2-7; the match to TRBD2 covers 10 bases. The CDR3 runs to 15 residues. J was trimmed by 5 bases and V by 4 bases; bases with no gene match: 8. Per germline, CDR1 MDHEN and CDR2 SYDVKM. CDR3 sequence (DNA): TGTGCCAGCAGTTCCAGAGCGGGAGGGCGCCACGAGCAGTACTTC. Translating it yields CASSSRAGGRHEQYF.

The chain combines TRBV4-2 with TRBJ2-1; D is ambiguous. From germline, CDR1 is LGHNA and CDR2 YNFKEQ. The CDR3 is 16 residues long. V was cut by 0 bases and J by 3 bases, with 12 bases left in between. The CDR3 spells CASSQEVTGLYNEQFF. CDR3 DNA: TGTGCCAGCAGCCAAGAAGTGACGGGCCTCTACAATGAGCAGTTCTTC.

In this sample, this clonotype turned up many times. V and J are TRBV27 and TRBJ2-1, with TRBD2 matching over 11 bases. This CDR3 is 17 amino acids long. V was clipped by 6 bases and J by 0 bases; unmatched bases: 7. Germline CDR1 is MNHEY and CDR2 is SMNVEV (reference sequence). In DNA, the CDR3 is TGTGCCAGCAGGCCGACTAGCGGGATTCCCTCCTACAATGAGCAGTTCTTC. This codes for CASRPTSGIPSYNEQFF.

This clonotype came up a few times. The chain combines TRBV11-2 with TRBJ2-3; no clear D gene. V was clipped by 5 bases and J by 2 bases, with 11 bases between them. Germline CDR1 reads SGHAT; CDR2 reads FQNNGV. The CDR3 has 14 residues. CDR3 DNA: TGTGCCAGCAGCGCGCCGGCTACCACAGATACGCAGTATTTT. As protein: CASSAPATTDTQYF.

In its sample, this clonotype was seen a few times. The V gene is TRBV7-6, the J gene TRBJ2-1, with a weak D call TRBD2 (7 bases). Trimming took off 1 base at V and 7 bases at J, with 17 bases between the two ends. This CDR3 comprises 16 residues. Per the germline V gene, CDR1 is SGHVS and CDR2 is FNYEAQ. The DNA of the CDR3 is TGTGCCAGCAGCTTAGAGGGCGGAGGGGGGGGAAATGAGCAGTTCTTC. Protein: CASSLEGGGGGNEQFF. The full variable domain, rest sourced from reference TRBV7-6 and TRBJ2-1, is GAGVSQSPRYKVTKRGQDVALRCDPISGHVSLYWYRQALGQGPEFLTYFNYEAQQDKSGLPNDRFSAERPEGSISTLTIQRTEQRDSAMYRCASSLEGGGGGNEQFFGPGTRLTVL.

This clonotype was counted between two and nine times. The rearrangement joins TRBV12-3 or TRBV12-4 to TRBJ2-1; 13 bases match TRBD2. Losses at the gene ends were 7 bases for V and 6 bases for J; bases not matched to a gene: 9. The CDR3 has 16 residues. This CDR3 reads CASTAWGTSGANEQFF. As DNA, the CDR3 is TGTGCCAGCACTGCCTGGGGGACTAGCGGGGCCAATGAGCAGTTCTTC.

The chain carries TRBV20-1 and TRBJ2-3, with unresolved D. Trimming pared 1 base from V and 0 bases from J, leaving 11 bases between. This CDR3 region has 15 residues. CDR1 is DFQATT, CDR2 SNEGSKA, per germline (reference sequence). The CDR3 sequence: CSARGNRASTDTQYF. The CDR3 nucleotides are TGCAGTGCTAGAGGTAACCGTGCTAGCACAGATACGCAGTATTTT.

The chain has TRBV3-1 and TRBJ2-3; the D is unclear. CDR1 is LGHDT, CDR2 YNNKEL, per germline (reference sequence). CDR3 length equals 12 residues. Trimming removed 8 bases at V and 3 bases at J, with 9 bases between. In DNA form, the CDR3 reads TGTGCCAGCTCTTATCAAACAGATACGCAGTATTTT. It is translated as CASSYQTDTQYF.

This clonotype has a handful of counts. This chain joins TRBV4-3 and TRBJ2-7, with D tentatively TRBD1 (5 bases). The CDR3 sequence is 14 residues long. Between the trimmed V and J ends, which lost 4 bases and 0 bases, there was a span of 10 bases. CDR1 is LGHNA, CDR2 YSLEER, per germline. CDR3 in amino acids: CASSPADSSYEQYF. Written as DNA, the CDR3 is TGCGCCAGCAGCCCTGCAGACAGCTCCTACGAGCAGTACTTC.